These 8 T cell receptor beta chains were all obtained from the same sample, sequenced in a study of blood T cell repertoires in COVID-19. Libraries were prepared by immunoSEQ multiplex PCR; TCRdb keeps only in-frame clonotypes and omits some of them. The repertoire has 110,000 to 150,000 clones, over 75% of them found once; the top ten carry more than 4%. Sequenced: peripheral blood. The source is a woman in her forties or fifties with acute or convalescent COVID-19.

This clone has a single count. The chain employs TRBV7-9 and TRBJ2-5, with TRBD2 matching over 8 bases. This CDR3 is 14 amino acids long. CDR1 and CDR2 from the germline V gene are SEHNR and FQNEAQ (reference sequence). Trimming at V came to 3 bases and at J to 2 bases, leaving 2 bases not matched to a gene. The CDR3 is CASSFSGGQETQYF. The CDR3 nucleotides read TGTGCCAGCAGCTTTTCGGGGGGGCAAGAGACCCAGTACTTC.

The genes are TRBV3-1 (or the pseudogene TRBV3-2) and TRBJ2-2; the match to TRBD1 covers 9 bases. This CDR3 has 16 residues. The germline CDR1 and CDR2 sequences are LGHDT and YNNKEL (reference sequence). V shed 5 bases, J shed 1 base, and the junction held 5 bases outside the gene matches. Here the CDR3 reads CASSAGTGMNTGELFF. For the CDR3, the DNA is TGTGCCAGCAGCGCCGGGACAGGGATGAACACCGGGGAGCTGTTTTTT.

The chain is built from TRBV7-2 and TRBJ1-1; TRBD1 might be the D (5 bases). The CDR3 consists of 17 residues. CDR1 is SGHTA and CDR2 is FQGNSA in the germline V gene. The germline V and J ends were trimmed by 2 bases and 2 bases, with 18 bases remaining between them. The CDR3 DNA follows: TGTGCCAGCAGCTTAAAGGCGGTGGGGCAGTCAAACACTGAAGCTTTCTTT. Translated, it gives CASSLKAVGQSNTEAFF. Variable domain in full (rest from reference TRBV7-2 and TRBJ1-1): GAGVSQSPSNKVTEKGKDVELRCDPISGHTALYWYRQSLGQGLEFLIYFQGNSAPDKSGLPSDRFSAERTGGSVSTLTIQRTQQEDSAVYLCASSLKAVGQSNTEAFFGQGTRLTVV.

Here the CDR3 reads CASSLDSTNQPQHF. The CDR3 DNA follows: TGTGCCAGCAGCTTAGATAGTACTAATCAGCCCCAGCATTTT. This chain joins TRBV11-2 and TRBJ1-5, with unresolved D. Germline CDR1 SGHAT, CDR2 FQNNGV. V shed 0 bases and J shed 4 bases, with 7 bases lying between them. The CDR3 extends over 14 amino acids.

The V call is TRBV28, the J call TRBJ1-2, with 7 bases fitting TRBD1. There are 14 residues in the CDR3. With 5 bases clipped from V and 8 bases from J, the junction kept 11 bases outside the gene matches. CDR1 is MDHEN and CDR2 is SYDVKM in the germline V gene. Here the CDR3 reads CASSSGQVGGGYTF. The CDR3 DNA reads as TGTGCCAGCAGTAGCGGACAGGTGGGAGGAGGCTACACCTTC.

V gene TRBV5-7 combines with J gene TRBJ2-7; 7 positions match TRBD1. TRBV5-7 is an ORF, with its function uncertain. The trim removed 4 bases at V and 0 bases at J, leaving 10 bases unmatched. The CDR3 loop spans 16 amino acids. CDR3 protein: CASSISGQDNSYEQYF. CDR3 DNA sequence: TGTGCCAGCAGCATAAGTGGACAGGACAACTCCTACGAGCAGTACTTC.

This clone has only one observation. The chain couples TRBV6-1 to TRBJ2-7; 8 nucleotides match TRBD1. CDR3 size: 14 residues. The ends lost 1 base at V and 3 bases at J; junction bases unmatched: 2. The germline gives CDR1 MNHNS, CDR2 SASEGT. CDR3 region: CASSEVGTGYEQYF. CDR3 DNA sequence: TGTGCCAGCAGTGAAGTGGGGACAGGCTACGAGCAGTACTTC.

The CDR3 nucleotides are TGCGCCAGCAGCTTCGGGACTGACTCCGTCTCTGGGGCCAACGTCCTGACTTTC. This translates into CASSFGTDSVSGANVLTF. This chain links TRBV5-1 with TRBJ2-6; possible D gene TRBD2, 6 bases. Germline V gene data show CDR1 as SGHRS and CDR2 as YFSETQ. V lost 2 bases, J lost 0 bases, and 15 bases lay in between. This CDR3 comprises 18 residues. Combining the CDR3 with reference TRBV5-1 and TRBJ2-6 gives the whole variable domain KAGVTQTPRYLIKTRGQQVTLSCSPISGHRSVSWYQQTPGQGLQFLFEYFSETQRNKGNFPGRFSGRQFSNSRSEMNVSTLELGDSALYLCASSFGTDSVSGANVLTFGAGSRLTVL.